This is a list of T cell receptor beta chains from one sample in a study of beta chain features in type 1 diabetes. Generated by immunoSEQ multiplex PCR, the TCRdb table keeps only in-frame clones and is missing some. The table records hundreds of thousands of clones, around 15% of them present only once. The specimen was naive CD4+ T cells from blood. These receptors all stem from a man aged 18 to 29 with type 1 diabetes. CDR3s include the opening cysteine and the closing phenylalanine or tryptophan. Each record gives: D gene, CDR3 length, J gene, V gene, clone size, CDR3 DNA, CDR3 protein. The D gene is left open where the match is weak. Size values are once, few and many counts, or a class for expanded clones, and some rows have none.

D: NA; length: 15; J: TRBJ2-2; V: TRBV7-7; size: NA; DNA: TGTGCCAGCAGCCCGCTACAGGGCGCGTCCGGGGAGCTGTTTTTT; CDR3: CASSPLQGASGELFF
D: TRBD1; length: 14; J: TRBJ1-5; V: TRBV30; size: NA; DNA: TGTGCCTGGAGTGTACGACAGGGCTTTCAGCCCCAGCATTTT; CDR3: CAWSVRQGFQPQHF
D: TRBD1; length: 15; J: TRBJ1-2; V: TRBV18; size: NA; DNA: TGTGCCAGCTCACCGATAGGGACAGGCAATCAGGGCTACACCTTC; CDR3: CASSPIGTGNQGYTF
D: TRBD1; length: 14; J: TRBJ2-7; V: TRBV12-5; size: NA; DNA: TGTGCTAGTGGTTCCGGGACAGGGGTAAACGAGCAGTACTTC; CDR3: CASGSGTGVNEQYF
D: TRBD2; length: 17; J: TRBJ2-1; V: TRBV11-2; size: few; DNA: TGTGCCAGCAGCCCCTACGTAGTAGCGGGGTCCTACAATGAGCAGTTCTTC; CDR3: CASSPYVVAGSYNEQFF
D: NA; length: 14; J: TRBJ2-1; V: TRBV9; size: few; DNA: TGTGCCAGCAGCGTACGACCGTCGTACAATGAGCAGTTCTTC; CDR3: CASSVRPSYNEQFF
D: NA; length: 14; J: TRBJ2-7; V: TRBV6-5; size: NA; DNA: TGTGCCAGCAGTTCTTATCGCGGAGCCTACGAGCAGTACTTC; CDR3: CASSSYRGAYEQYF
D: NA; length: 16; J: TRBJ1-2; V: TRBV25-1; size: NA; DNA: TGTGCCAGCAGTGAAAAGGGCCTCCTATTTGCTTATGGCTACACCTTC; CDR3: CASSEKGLLFAYGYTF
D: NA; length: 15; J: TRBJ2-7; V: TRBV4-1; size: few; DNA: TGCGCCAGCAGCCCCGGTGGGACCGATAACTACGAGCAGTACTTC; CDR3: CASSPGGTDNYEQYF
D: TRBD1; length: 12; J: TRBJ2-5; V: TRBV30; size: few; DNA: TGTGCCTGGAAGGGGGCTAGGGAGACCCAGTACTTC; CDR3: CAWKGARETQYF
D: NA; length: 14; J: TRBJ1-5; V: TRBV18; size: few; DNA: TGTGCCAGCTCACCGGACTCCGGCAATCAGCCCCAGCATTTT; CDR3: CASSPDSGNQPQHF
D: NA; length: 14; J: TRBJ1-1; V: TRBV5-1; size: NA; DNA: TGCGCCAGCAGCGTGACAGGAGCGAACACTGAAGCTTTCTTT; CDR3: CASSVTGANTEAFF
D: NA; length: 13; J: TRBJ2-1; V: TRBV12-5; size: NA; DNA: TGTGCTAGTGGTTTAGGTGTCGGCAATGAGCAGTTCTTC; CDR3: CASGLGVGNEQFF
D: NA; length: 14; J: TRBJ2-2; V: TRBV9; size: few; DNA: TGTGCCAGCCGGAGGAGGCCCAACACCGGGGAGCTGTTTTTT; CDR3: CASRRRPNTGELFF
D: NA; length: 16; J: TRBJ2-5; V: TRBV5-1; size: few; DNA: TGCGCCAGCAGCTTGGCTAGAGACAGGAGAAGGGAGACCCAGTACTTC; CDR3: CASSLARDRRRETQYF
D: TRBD1; length: 17; J: TRBJ1-1; V: TRBV14; size: NA; DNA: TGTGCCAGCAGCCAATCCGGGACAGGTCTCATTAACACTGAAGCTTTCTTT; CDR3: CASSQSGTGLINTEAFF
D: NA; length: 14; J: TRBJ2-7; V: TRBV18; size: NA; DNA: TGTGCCAGCTCACCCTTGGACTCATCCTACGAGCAGTACTTC; CDR3: CASSPLDSSYEQYF
D: NA; length: 13; J: TRBJ1-2; V: TRBV4-1; size: NA; DNA: TGCGCCAGCAGCGGACGAGGGCGCGGGGGCTACACCTTC; CDR3: CASSGRGRGGYTF
D: TRBD1; length: 16; J: TRBJ1-2; V: TRBV6-6; size: few; DNA: TGTGCCAGCAGACCCGCATCGACAGGGCCGAACTATGGCTACACCTTC; CDR3: CASRPASTGPNYGYTF
D: NA; length: 12; J: TRBJ1-5; V: TRBV7-9; size: few; DNA: TGTGCCAGCGGGAATAGCAATCAGCCCCAGCATTTT; CDR3: CASGNSNQPQHF
D: TRBD2; length: 16; J: TRBJ2-5; V: TRBV4-1; size: NA; DNA: TGCGCCAGCAGCCACCAGCGGGGCCGTCTTTCGGAGACCCAGTACTTC; CDR3: CASSHQRGRLSETQYF
D: NA; length: 14; J: TRBJ1-2; V: TRBV27; size: NA; DNA: TGTGCCAGCTGGAGCAGGGAGGAAGGCTATGGCTACACCTTC; CDR3: CASWSREEGYGYTF